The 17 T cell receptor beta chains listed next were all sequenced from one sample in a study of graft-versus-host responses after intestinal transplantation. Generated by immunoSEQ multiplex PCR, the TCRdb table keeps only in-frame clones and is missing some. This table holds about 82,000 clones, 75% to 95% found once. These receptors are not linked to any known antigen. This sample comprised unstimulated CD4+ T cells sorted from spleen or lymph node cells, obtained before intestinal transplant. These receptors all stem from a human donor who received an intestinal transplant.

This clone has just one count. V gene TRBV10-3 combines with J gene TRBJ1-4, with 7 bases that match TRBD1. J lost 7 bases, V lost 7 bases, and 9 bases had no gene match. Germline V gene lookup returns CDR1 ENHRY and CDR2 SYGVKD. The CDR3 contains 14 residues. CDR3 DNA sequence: TGTGCCATCAACACACAGGGGAGAGGTGAAAAACTGTTTTTT. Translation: CAINTQGRGEKLFF.

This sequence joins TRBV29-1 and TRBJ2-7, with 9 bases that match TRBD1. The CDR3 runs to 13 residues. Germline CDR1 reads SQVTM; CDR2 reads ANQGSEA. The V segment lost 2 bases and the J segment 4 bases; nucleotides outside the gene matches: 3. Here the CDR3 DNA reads TGCAGCGTTGAATCGGACAGGGGATACGAGCAGTACTTC. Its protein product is CSVESDRGYEQYF.

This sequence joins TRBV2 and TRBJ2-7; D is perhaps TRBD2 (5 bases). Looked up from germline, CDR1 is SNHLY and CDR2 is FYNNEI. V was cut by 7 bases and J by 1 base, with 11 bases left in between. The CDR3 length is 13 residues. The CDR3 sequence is CASTRVGSYEQYF. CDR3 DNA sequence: TGTGCCAGCACGCGGGTAGGTTCCTACGAGCAGTACTTC.

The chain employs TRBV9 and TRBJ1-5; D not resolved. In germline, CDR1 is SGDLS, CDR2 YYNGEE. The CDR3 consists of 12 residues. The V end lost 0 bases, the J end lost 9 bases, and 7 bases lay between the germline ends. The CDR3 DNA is TGTGCCAGCAGCGTAGATCGGGGGCCCCAGCATTTT. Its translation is CASSVDRGPQHF.

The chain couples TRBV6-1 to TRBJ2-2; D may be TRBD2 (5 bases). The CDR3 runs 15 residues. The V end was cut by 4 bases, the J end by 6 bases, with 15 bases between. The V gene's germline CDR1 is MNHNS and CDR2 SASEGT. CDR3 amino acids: CASSVTRLPSGELFF. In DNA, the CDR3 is TGTGCCAGCAGTGTAACTAGATTACCCTCCGGGGAGCTGTTTTTT.

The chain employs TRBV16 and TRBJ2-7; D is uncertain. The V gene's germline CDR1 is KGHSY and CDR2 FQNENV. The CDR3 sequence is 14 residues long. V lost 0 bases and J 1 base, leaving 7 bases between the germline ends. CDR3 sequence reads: CASSQSRSSYEQYF. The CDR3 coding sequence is TGTGCCAGCAGCCAATCGAGGAGTTCCTACGAGCAGTACTTC.

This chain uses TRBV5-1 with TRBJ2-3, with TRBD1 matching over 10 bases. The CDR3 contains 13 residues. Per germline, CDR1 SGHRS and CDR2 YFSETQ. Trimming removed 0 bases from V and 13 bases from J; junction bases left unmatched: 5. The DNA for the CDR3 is TGCGCCAGCAGCTTGGAGACAGGGGGCAGGGAGTATTTT. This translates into CASSLETGGREYF.

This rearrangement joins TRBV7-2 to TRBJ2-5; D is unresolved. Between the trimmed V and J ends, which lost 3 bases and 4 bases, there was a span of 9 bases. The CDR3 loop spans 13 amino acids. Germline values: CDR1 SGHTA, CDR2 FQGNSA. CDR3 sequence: CASSLGLGETQYF. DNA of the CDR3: TGTGCCAGCAGCTTGGGCTTAGGAGAGACCCAGTACTTC.

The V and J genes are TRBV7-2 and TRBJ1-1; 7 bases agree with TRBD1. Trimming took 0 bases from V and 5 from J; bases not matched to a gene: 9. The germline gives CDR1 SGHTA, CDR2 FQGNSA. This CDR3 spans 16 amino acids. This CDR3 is CASSLAGQAWNTEAFF. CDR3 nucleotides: TGTGCCAGCAGCTTAGCCGGACAGGCATGGAATACTGAAGCTTTCTTT.

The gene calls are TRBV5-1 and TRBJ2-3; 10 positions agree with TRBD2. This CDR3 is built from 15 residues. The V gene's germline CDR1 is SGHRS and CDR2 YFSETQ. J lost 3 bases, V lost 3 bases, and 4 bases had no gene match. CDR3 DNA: TGCGCCAGCAGCTCGAGCGGGGGGGCTACAGATACGCAGTATTTT. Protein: CASSSSGGATDTQYF.

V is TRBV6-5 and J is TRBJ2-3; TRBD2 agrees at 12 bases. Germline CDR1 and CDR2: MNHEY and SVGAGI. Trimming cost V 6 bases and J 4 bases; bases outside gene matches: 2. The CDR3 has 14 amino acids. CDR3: CASRSSGGADTQYF. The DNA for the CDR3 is TGTGCCAGCAGGTCTAGCGGGGGGGCAGATACGCAGTATTTT.

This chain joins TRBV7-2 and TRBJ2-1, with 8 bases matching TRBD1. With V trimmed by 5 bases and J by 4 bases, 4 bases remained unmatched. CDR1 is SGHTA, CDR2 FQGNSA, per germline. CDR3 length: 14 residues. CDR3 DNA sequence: TGTGCCAGCAGCACCAGACAGGGGTACAATGAGCAGTTCTTC. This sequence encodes CASSTRQGYNEQFF.

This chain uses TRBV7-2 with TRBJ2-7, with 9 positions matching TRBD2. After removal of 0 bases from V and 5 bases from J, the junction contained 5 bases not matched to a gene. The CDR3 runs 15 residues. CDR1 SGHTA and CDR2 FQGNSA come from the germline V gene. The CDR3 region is CASSLAGTSSHEQYF. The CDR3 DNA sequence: TGTGCCAGCAGCTTAGCCGGGACTAGCAGCCACGAGCAGTACTTC.

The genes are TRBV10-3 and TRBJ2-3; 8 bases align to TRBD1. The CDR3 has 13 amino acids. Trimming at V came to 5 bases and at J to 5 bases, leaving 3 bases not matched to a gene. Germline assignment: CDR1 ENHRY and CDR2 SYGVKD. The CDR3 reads CAISQGAQDTQYF. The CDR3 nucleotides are TGTGCCATCAGTCAGGGGGCCCAAGATACGCAGTATTTT.

The CDR3 sequence is CASSTVGPRGEAFF. The CDR3 coding sequence is TGTGCCAGTAGTACTGTCGGCCCTAGGGGTGAAGCTTTCTTT. This chain joins TRBV19 and TRBJ1-1, with TRBD1 as a possible D gene (5 bases). Germline V lookup: CDR1 LNHDA, CDR2 SQIVND (reference sequence). Trimming cost V 4 bases and J 7 bases, with 16 bases left between them. The CDR3 contains 14 residues.

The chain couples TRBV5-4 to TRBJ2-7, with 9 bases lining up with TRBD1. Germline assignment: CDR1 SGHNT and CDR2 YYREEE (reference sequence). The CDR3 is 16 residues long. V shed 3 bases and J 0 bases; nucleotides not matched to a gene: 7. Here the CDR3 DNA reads TGTGCCAGCAGCTGGGGGGGACAGGGTCTCTCCTACGAGCAGTACTTC. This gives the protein CASSWGGQGLSYEQYF.

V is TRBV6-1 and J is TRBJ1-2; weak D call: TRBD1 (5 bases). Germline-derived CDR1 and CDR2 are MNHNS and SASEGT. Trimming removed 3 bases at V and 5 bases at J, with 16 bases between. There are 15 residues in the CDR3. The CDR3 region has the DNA TGTGCCAGCAGTGACAGGGTAATGAATGGATATGGCTACACCTTC. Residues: CASSDRVMNGYGYTF.